This T cell receptor (beta chain) was recorded in a study of response to subunit inactivated influenza vaccine. General study points: Seasonal influenza vaccination, on each occasion, was suggested by the authors to recruit few new T cells.

This clonotype was detected only a few times. Its antigen remains unidentified. The CDR3 spans 13 residues. Per germline, CDR1 KGHSH and CDR2 LQKENI. The V gene lost 3 bases and the J gene lost 3 bases, with 7 bases spanning the gap. MiXCR, run by TCRdb on the RT-PCR reads, gives a single entry per CDR3 protein. This sample carries almost 600,000 distinct CDR3 sequences, about 14% of them seen once, and the ten largest clones take 11%. The clonotype originates from a man between 45 and 60 years old who received an inactivated influenza vaccine. The material was PBMCs from blood, obtained 11 to 12 days after vaccination. The rearrangement links TRBV18 to TRBJ2-3; D remains unclear. The CDR3 bases are TGTGCCAGCTCACCGTGGGGTACAGATACGCAGTATTTT. Protein sequence: CASSPWGTDTQYF.